This TCR beta chain originates from a study of T cells in localized non-small cell lung cancer. Study outcomes and limitations: Median roughly 57 top-100 tumor clones were shared with paired adjacent lung.

This clone was recorded only once. Its antigen remains unknown. V was clipped by 6 bases and J by 4 bases; unmatched bases: 6. Germline V CDR1 and CDR2: MDHEN, SYDVKM. The CDR3 covers 15 residues. Here immunoSEQ multiplex PCR was the method, and the copy in TCRdb shows in-frame clones only, minus some. Found here are some 90,000 clones, around 90% of them singletons; the top ten hold more than 14%. V and J are TRBV28 and TRBJ2-6; 7 nucleotides match TRBD1. This TCR was recovered from a man between 40 and 70 years old with stage I squamous cell lung carcinoma. Sequenced here: peripheral blood, sampled before any cancer treatment. The CDR3 nucleotides read TGTGCCAGCAGAACGGGACAGCTCGGGGCCAACGTCCTGACTTTC. This encodes CASRTGQLGANVLTF.